This TCR beta chain emerged from a study of regulatory T cells in long-lasting Graves disease. The overall study: Over 5 years on antithyroid drugs plus positive TSH receptor antibodies marked Graves' disease as persistent.

Sequencing libraries for TCR beta were prepared with iRepertoire HTBI primers and Arm-PCR of CDR3 regions. As processed by the authors: Sequenced samples collectively carried some 60 TRBV and around 15 TRBJ segments. MiXCR, run by TCRdb on the multiplex PCR reads, gives a single entry per CDR3 protein. The V and J calls were determined by TCRdb, not by the authors. The repertoire consists of some 420,000 distinct CDR3 sequences, with about 22% occurring once and the leading ten covering about 12%. J was trimmed by 5 bases and V by 1 base; bases with no gene match: 8. This CDR3 is built from 15 residues. Germline CDR1 DFQATT, CDR2 SNEGSKA (reference sequence). Overall study findings and caveats: Persistent disease favored TRBV28, TRBJ1-2 and TRBJ2-5. Possibly, too few samples lowered accuracy.

This clonotype was picked up many times. Its antigen is currently unknown. Time point denoted: persistent/refractory GD, antithyroid drugs over 5 years with positive TRAb. Making the TCR library involved RNA that had been extracted from PBMCs. The sequences come from peripheral blood mononuclear cells (PBMCs), collected when the disease was refractory, from a patient treated with antithyroid drugs. The clonotype originates from a female donor with Graves disease. V is TRBV20-1 and J is TRBJ2-5; 9 bases are shared with TRBD2. CDR3 region: CSARAHSGSQETQYF. The CDR3 DNA reads TGCAGTGCTAGAGCCCATAGCGGGAGTCAGGAGACCCAGTACTTC.